The clone carrying this T cell receptor beta chain was observed a handful of times. Its antigen is not identified. This entry is derived from a study of neurological immune-mediated disorders. For the study at large: Relapsing-remitting disease was seen in 31 of the 34 multiple sclerosis patients, and secondary progressive disease was seen in 3.

CDR1 is SGHNT, CDR2 YYREEE, per germline (reference sequence). This CDR3 has 14 amino acids. V lost 6 bases and J 2 bases, leaving 15 bases between the germline ends. The time point was: longitudinal time-point 3. Study conclusions and caveats: None of the CDR3 amino acid sequences found in expanded clones was shared across subjects. This suggests that the TCR-beta repertoires were private in all groups. The multiple sclerosis repertoire cluster showed no association with any clinical or MRI feature. The authors stated that larger cohorts are needed.

The output of every sequencing run, over 190 million TCR-beta sequences, came from 15-18 subjects. TCRdb used MiXCR to reprocess the 5' RACE reads, holding one entry per CDR3 protein. Here the sample spans approximately 84,000 distinct CDR3 sequences, approximately 4.3% being singletons. The genes are TRBV5-4 and TRBJ2-7; D unclear. Sample: PBMCs. The receptor's source is a woman aged 55-75 years with multiple sclerosis. Here the CDR3 reads CASTKPAGTYEQYF. The CDR3, as DNA: TGTGCCAGCACCAAGCCGGCCGGAACCTACGAGCAGTACTTC.